This is a list of T cell receptor beta chains from one sample in a study of shared clonotypes between healthy human individuals. Libraries were prepared by immunoSEQ multiplex PCR; TCRdb keeps only in-frame clonotypes and omits some of them. The repertoire holds a few million clones, around 95% seen once, with roughly 0.13% in the top ten. The specimen was naive CD4+ T cells sorted from blood. The source is a man aged 18 to 30 in good health. CDR3s include the opening cysteine and the closing phenylalanine or tryptophan. D genes are given only for firm matches. Clone size is stated in some rows and not others, as once, few, many or a class when expanded.

>TRBJ1-1|.|TRBV2|.
TGTGCCAGCACCGGACAAAGGAACACTGAAGCTTTCTTT
CASTGQRNTEAFF
>TRBJ1-2|.|TRBV5-1|.
TGCGCCAGCAGCGCCGACAGCTCTTATGGCTACACCTTC
CASSADSSYGYTF
>TRBJ2-1|.|TRBV20-1|.
TGCAGTGCTCCATTAAATGAGCAGTTCTTC
CSAPLNEQFF
>TRBJ2-2|.|TRBV5-1|.
TGCGCCAGCAGCTTGATTATGAACACCGGGGAGCTGTTTTTT
CASSLIMNTGELFF
>TRBJ2-2|.|TRBV7-8|.
TGTGCCAGCAGCTCAGTCACCGGGGAGCTGTTTTTT
CASSSVTGELFF
>TRBJ2-3|.|TRBV9|.
TGTGCCAGCAGCGCCCGACCTGCGGGTGCCACAGATACGCAGTATTTT
CASSARPAGATDTQYF
>TRBJ1-1|.|TRBV19|.
TGTGCCAGTAGTATGAACGGGGGCCGCACTGAAGCTTTCTTT
CASSMNGGRTEAFF
>TRBJ1-2|.|TRBV5-1|.
TGCGCCAGCAGCATTGACGGGCGGATATATGGCTACACCTTC
CASSIDGRIYGYTF
>TRBJ2-2|.|TRBV6-5|.
TGTGCCACCAACGGACCAAACACCGGGGAGCTGTTTTTT
CATNGPNTGELFF
>TRBJ1-5|.|TRBV5-1|.
TGCGCCAGCAGCTTGGAAGGAGATAATCAGCCCCAGCATTTT
CASSLEGDNQPQHF
>TRBJ2-7|.|TRBV7-9|.
TGTGCCAGCAGCTTAACTACAGGGAGCTCCTACGAGCAGTACTTC
CASSLTTGSSYEQYF
>TRBJ1-3|.|TRBV25-1|.
TGTGCCAGCAGTGAATGGGGACGGGACACCATATATTTT
CASSEWGRDTIYF
>TRBJ2-2|.|TRBV6-6|.
TGTGCCAGCAGTTACTGGGGGTCGAACACCGGGGAGCTGTTTTTT
CASSYWGSNTGELFF
>TRBJ2-7|.|TRBV19|TRBD1
TGTGCCACCTGTACAGGGGACGAGCAGTACTTC
CATCTGDEQYF
>TRBJ2-7|.|TRBV6-5|TRBD1
TGTGCCAGTTGGGACAGGGGGAGTCGGGAGCAGTACTTC
CASWDRGSREQYF
>TRBJ1-6|.|TRBV5-6|.
TGTGCCAGCAGCTTGGGGGCACTAGTCTATAATTCACCCCTCCACTTT
CASSLGALVYNSPLHF
>TRBJ1-4|.|TRBV21-1|.
TGTGCCAGCACCCGGGAGCCGGGTGAAAAACTGTTTTTT
CASTREPGEKLFF
>TRBJ1-1|once|TRBV29-1|.
TGCAGCGTCCTAACAGGTTTAACTGAAGCTTTCTTT
CSVLTGLTEAFF
>TRBJ2-3|.|TRBV5-4|TRBD1
TGTGCCAGCACAAGGACAGGGGGCGCAGATACGCAGTATTTT
CASTRTGGADTQYF
>TRBJ1-6|.|TRBV7-9|TRBD1
TGTGCCAGCAGCCTGGCCGGGACAGGGTTTTCACCCCTCCACTTT
CASSLAGTGFSPLHF
>TRBJ2-1|.|TRBV10-3|.
TGTGCCATCAGTGCGGCTAGCCTCAATGAGCAGTTCTTC
CAISAASLNEQFF
>TRBJ1-6|.|TRBV5-4|TRBD1
TGTGCCAGCAGCGGACAGGGAGAATCACCCCTCCACTTT
CASSGQGESPLHF
>TRBJ2-3|.|TRBV5-4|.
TGTGCCAGCAGCCCAGGAGGGACAGATACGCAGTATTTT
CASSPGGTDTQYF
>TRBJ1-5|.|TRBV19|.
TGTGCCAGTAGAGGAGGGGATAGGGGCAATCAGCCCCAGCATTTT
CASRGGDRGNQPQHF
>TRBJ2-5|.|TRBV6-1|TRBD1
TGTGCCAGCAGTGGGGCCGGGACAGTCATCCAAGAGACCCAGTACTTC
CASSGAGTVIQETQYF
>TRBJ1-2|.|TRBV6-4|TRBD1
TGTGCCAGCACCCGGGACAGGGATTTTAACTATGGCTACACCTTC
CASTRDRDFNYGYTF
>TRBJ1-1|.|TRBV5-6|TRBD1
TGTGCCAGCAGCCCGGGACAGATGAACACTGAAGCTTTCTTT
CASSPGQMNTEAFF
>TRBJ1-3|.|TRBV19|.
TGTGCCAGTAGTACACGGGACCGCGTGAACTCTGGAAACACCATATATTTT
CASSTRDRVNSGNTIYF
>TRBJ2-3|.|TRBV6-6|.
TGTGCCAGCAGTTTCGACGGTCCCACAGATACGCAGTATTTT
CASSFDGPTDTQYF
>TRBJ2-3|.|TRBV4-1|.
TGCGCCAGCAGCCAAGTATCAGGGGCGCTTAACACAGATACGCAGTATTTT
CASSQVSGALNTDTQYF
>TRBJ1-5|.|TRBV30|.
TGTGCCTGGAGTGTACGGGCAGGGGTCAATCAGCCCCAGCATTTT
CAWSVRAGVNQPQHF
>TRBJ2-1|.|TRBV5-1|TRBD2
TGCGCCAGCAGCGCGCTACTAGCGGCCAGCTCCTACAATGAGCAGTTCTTC
CASSALLAASSYNEQFF
>TRBJ1-2|.|TRBV5-1|.
TGCGCCAGCAGCTTTGTAGAGAACTATGGCTACACCTTC
CASSFVENYGYTF
>TRBJ1-6|few|TRBV9|.
TGTGCCAGCAGCGTACTCCCAAACAGTAATTCACCCCTCCACTTT
CASSVLPNSNSPLHF
>TRBJ1-1|.|TRBV6-5|.
TGTGCCAGCAGTAAGACAGCGACGAACACTGAAGCTTTCTTT
CASSKTATNTEAFF
>TRBJ2-1|.|TRBV10-3|TRBD1
TGTGCCATCAGCCCGGGACAGGGAAGGGATGAGCAGTTCTTC
CAISPGQGRDEQFF
>TRBJ1-1|.|TRBV28|.
TGTGCCAGTACCGGGACGCAAGGGGGTAACACTGAAGCTTTCTTT
CASTGTQGGNTEAFF
>TRBJ2-3|.|TRBV11-2|TRBD2
TGTGCCAGCAGCTTAGGTAGTAGCGGGGGATGGGATACGCAGTATTTT
CASSLGSSGGWDTQYF
>TRBJ2-7|once|TRBV5-4|TRBD1
TGTGCCAGCAGCCCGACGACAGGGGGCGAGTACGAGCAGTACTTC
CASSPTTGGEYEQYF
>TRBJ1-1|.|TRBV30|TRBD1
TGTGCCTGGAGTCACCTAACAGGGGGGACTGAAGCTTTCTTT
CAWSHLTGGTEAFF
>TRBJ2-5|.|TRBV4-2|TRBD1
TGTGCCAGCAGCCAAGAGGAACAGGGGGAAGAGACCCAGTACTTC
CASSQEEQGEETQYF
>TRBJ1-5|.|TRBV25-1|.
TGTGCCAGCAGTGATGGCCCCCAGGACTATAGCAATCAGCCCCAGCATTTT
CASSDGPQDYSNQPQHF
>TRBJ1-6|.|TRBV6-6|.
TGTGCCAGCAGCCTACAGGTGGCACCCCTCCACTTT
CASSLQVAPLHF
>TRBJ1-1|.|TRBV4-3|.
TGCGCCAGCAGCCAAGATAGACAGGAGTGGGGATCTGAAGCTTTCTTT
CASSQDRQEWGSEAFF
>TRBJ2-2|.|TRBV11-3|.
TGTGCCAGCAGCCGTAGTACGAACACCGGGGAGCTGTTTTTT
CASSRSTNTGELFF